This T cell receptor (beta chain) was retrieved from a study of cytomegalovirus exposure and HLA in healthy donors. The wider study: Genotyping of some 390 donors showed that roughly 80% belonged to the Caucasian-associated ancestry cluster.

This clone was detected only a few times. CDR3 length equals 15 residues. The ends were cut back, 5 bases at V and 3 bases at J, with 17 bases in the middle. CDR1 is LNHDA, CDR2 SQIVND, per germline (reference sequence). Amplification used 60 Vbeta primers and 13 Jbeta primers. Profiling relied on immunoSEQ multiplex PCR, and the TCRdb table lists in-frame clones only, not all of them. The top ten clones hold about 3.5% of a sample with more than 100,000 clones, around 65% of them seen once. Sequenced: PBMCs. The origin of this receptor is a woman in her 50s in good health and CMV-seronegative. The V call is TRBV19, the J call TRBJ2-7; TRBD1 is a possible D gene (6 bases). The CDR3 region has the DNA TGTGCCAGTAGTGCCGGCGGTACAGGGTACTACGAGCAGTACTTC. Translation: CASSAGGTGYYEQYF.